This T cell receptor beta chain was recorded in a study of cytomegalovirus exposure and HLA in healthy donors. Study-wide results and caveats: More than 150 TCR beta chains were listed as cytomegalovirus-associated. Donors belonging to an Asian-associated ancestry cluster reportedly showed fewer N-insertions in productive TCRs than the roughly 700-donor mean, according to what a later analysis found.

For this clone: No antigen is known for it.

This CDR3 has 13 amino acids. V gave up 6 bases and J gave up 7 bases, with 15 bases separating them. In germline, CDR1 is MDHEN, CDR2 SYDVKM. The PCR employed 60 Vbeta primers together with 13 Jbeta primers. The protocol was immunoSEQ multiplex PCR, while the TCRdb copy is restricted to in-frame clones and leaves out a portion. Here the sample spans under 200,000 clones, around 80% being singletons. The sample comprised PBMCs. The chain joins TRBV28 to TRBJ1-2, with D perhaps matching TRBD1 (5 bases). This TCR was recovered from a middle-aged woman in good health and CMV-seronegative. CDR3 protein: CASSLRGAGGYTF. For the CDR3, the DNA is TGTGCCAGCAGCTTGCGGGGCGCCGGTGGCTACACCTTC.